This T cell receptor beta chain is from a study of blood T cells in healthy people across ages. Study-level findings and limits: With donor CMV status unknown, expanded clonotype changes were possibly confounded.

PCR was performed a second time for roughly 7 to 12 cycles using a sample-barcoded 5' primer and a J-beta primer mix. A template-switch adaptor that had 12 random nucleotides put a tag on each cDNA molecule. TCRdb reanalysed the 5' RACE reads using MiXCR and keeps one entry per CDR3 protein. The top ten clones hold approximately 15% of a sample with roughly 680,000 distinct CDR3 sequences, more than 45% of them seen once. Trimming took 1 base from V and 4 from J, leaving 16 bases between them. This CDR3 comprises 16 residues. CDR1 and CDR2 (germline): MGHRA, YSYEKL. With regard to this clonotype: The antigen remains undetermined.

This TCR derives from a woman older than 75 in good health. The sample consisted of blood. V is TRBV4-1 and J is TRBJ1-1, with D hard to call. The CDR3 sequence: CASSQGWSKIGTEAFF. CDR3 bases: TGCGCCAGCAGCCAAGGTTGGTCGAAGATTGGCACTGAAGCTTTCTTT.